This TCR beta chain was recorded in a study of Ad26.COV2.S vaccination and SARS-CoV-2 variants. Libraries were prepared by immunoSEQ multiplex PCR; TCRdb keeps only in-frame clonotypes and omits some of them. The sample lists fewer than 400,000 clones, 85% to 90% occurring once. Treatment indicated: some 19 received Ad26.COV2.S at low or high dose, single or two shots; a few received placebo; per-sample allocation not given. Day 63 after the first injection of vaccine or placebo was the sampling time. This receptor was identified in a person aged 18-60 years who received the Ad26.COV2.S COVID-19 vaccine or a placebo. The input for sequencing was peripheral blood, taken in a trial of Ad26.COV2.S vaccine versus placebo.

CDR3 amino acids: CASSVQVGGPYTGELFF. The CDR3 DNA reads as TGTGCCAGCAGCGTACAGGTGGGGGGGCCGTACACCGGGGAGCTGTTTTTT. The genes are TRBV9 and TRBJ2-2; D is possibly TRBD2 (7 bases). The CDR3 length is 17 residues. V dropped 1 base and J dropped 3 bases, with 16 bases sitting between them. CDR1 SGDLS and CDR2 YYNGEE come from the germline V gene.